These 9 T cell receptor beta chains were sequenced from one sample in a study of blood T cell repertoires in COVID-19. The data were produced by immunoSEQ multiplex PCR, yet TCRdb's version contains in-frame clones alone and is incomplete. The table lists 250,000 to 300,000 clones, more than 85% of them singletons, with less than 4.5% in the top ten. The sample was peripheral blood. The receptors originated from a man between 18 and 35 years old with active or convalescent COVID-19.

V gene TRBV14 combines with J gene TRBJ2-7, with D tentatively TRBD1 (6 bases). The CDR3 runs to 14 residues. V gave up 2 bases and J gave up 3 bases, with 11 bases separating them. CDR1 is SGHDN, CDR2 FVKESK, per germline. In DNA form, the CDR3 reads TGTGCCAGCAGCCAACTGGGACATTTCTACGAGCAGTACTTC. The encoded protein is CASSQLGHFYEQYF.

DNA of the CDR3: TGTGCCAGCAGCCCCGCTAGCGGGAGTATTCAAGAGACCCAGTACTTC. The encoded protein is CASSPASGSIQETQYF. The chain has TRBV6-2 or TRBV6-3 and TRBJ2-5; 10 bases match TRBD2. This CDR3 is 16 amino acids long. V shed 6 bases and J 2 bases; nucleotides not matched to a gene: 9. The germline V gene has CDR1 MNHEY and CDR2 SVGEGT.

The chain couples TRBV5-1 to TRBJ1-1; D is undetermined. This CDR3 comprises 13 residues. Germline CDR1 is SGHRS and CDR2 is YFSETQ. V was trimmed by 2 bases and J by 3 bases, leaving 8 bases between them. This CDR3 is CASSFTQDTEAFF. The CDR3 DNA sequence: TGCGCCAGCAGCTTTACCCAGGACACTGAAGCTTTCTTT.

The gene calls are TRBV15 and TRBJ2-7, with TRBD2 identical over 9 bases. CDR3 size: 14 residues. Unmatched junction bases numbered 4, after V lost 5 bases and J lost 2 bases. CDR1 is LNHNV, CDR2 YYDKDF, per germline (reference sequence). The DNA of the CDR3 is TGTGCCACCAGCCGACAGCGGGGGGCCTACGAGCAGTACTTC. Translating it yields CATSRQRGAYEQYF.

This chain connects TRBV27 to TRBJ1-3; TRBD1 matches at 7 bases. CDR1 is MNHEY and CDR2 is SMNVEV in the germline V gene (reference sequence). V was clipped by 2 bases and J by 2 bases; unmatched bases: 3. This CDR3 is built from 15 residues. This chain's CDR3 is CASSLAGGTGNTIYF. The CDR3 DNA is TGTGCCAGCAGTTTAGCAGGGGGAACTGGAAACACCATATATTTT.

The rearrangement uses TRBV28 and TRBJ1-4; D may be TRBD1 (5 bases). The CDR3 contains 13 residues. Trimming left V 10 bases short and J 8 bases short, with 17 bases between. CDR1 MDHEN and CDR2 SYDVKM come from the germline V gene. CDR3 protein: CATTSGGWEKLFF. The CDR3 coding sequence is TGTGCCACTACGTCGGGGGGTTGGGAAAAACTGTTTTTT. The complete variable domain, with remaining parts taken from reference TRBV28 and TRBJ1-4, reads DVKVTQSSRYLVKRTGEKVFLECVQDMDHENMFWYRQDPGLGLRLIYFSYDVKMKEKGDIPEGYSVSREKKERFSLILESASTNQTSMYLCATTSGGWEKLFFGSGTQLSVL.

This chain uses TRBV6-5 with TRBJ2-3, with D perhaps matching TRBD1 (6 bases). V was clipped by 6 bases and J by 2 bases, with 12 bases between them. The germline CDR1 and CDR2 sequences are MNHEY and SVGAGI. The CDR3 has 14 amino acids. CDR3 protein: CASSRDTYTDTQYF. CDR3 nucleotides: TGTGCCAGCAGCCGGGACACTTACACAGATACGCAGTATTTT.

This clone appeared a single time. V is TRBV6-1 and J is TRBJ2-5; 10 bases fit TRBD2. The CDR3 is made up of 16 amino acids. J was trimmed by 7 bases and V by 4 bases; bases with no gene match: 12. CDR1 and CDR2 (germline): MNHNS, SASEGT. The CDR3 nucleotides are TGTGCCAGCAGTGTTTCCCTTAGCGGGAGGTTGGTGACCCAGTACTTC. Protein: CASSVSLSGRLVTQYF.

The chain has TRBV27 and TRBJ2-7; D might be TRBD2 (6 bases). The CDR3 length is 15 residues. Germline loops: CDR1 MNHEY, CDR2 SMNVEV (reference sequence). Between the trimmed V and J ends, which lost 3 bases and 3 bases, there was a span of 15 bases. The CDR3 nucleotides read TGTGCCAGCAGTTTTGGGACTGTGAGCTTCTACGAGCAGTACTTC. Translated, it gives CASSFGTVSFYEQYF.